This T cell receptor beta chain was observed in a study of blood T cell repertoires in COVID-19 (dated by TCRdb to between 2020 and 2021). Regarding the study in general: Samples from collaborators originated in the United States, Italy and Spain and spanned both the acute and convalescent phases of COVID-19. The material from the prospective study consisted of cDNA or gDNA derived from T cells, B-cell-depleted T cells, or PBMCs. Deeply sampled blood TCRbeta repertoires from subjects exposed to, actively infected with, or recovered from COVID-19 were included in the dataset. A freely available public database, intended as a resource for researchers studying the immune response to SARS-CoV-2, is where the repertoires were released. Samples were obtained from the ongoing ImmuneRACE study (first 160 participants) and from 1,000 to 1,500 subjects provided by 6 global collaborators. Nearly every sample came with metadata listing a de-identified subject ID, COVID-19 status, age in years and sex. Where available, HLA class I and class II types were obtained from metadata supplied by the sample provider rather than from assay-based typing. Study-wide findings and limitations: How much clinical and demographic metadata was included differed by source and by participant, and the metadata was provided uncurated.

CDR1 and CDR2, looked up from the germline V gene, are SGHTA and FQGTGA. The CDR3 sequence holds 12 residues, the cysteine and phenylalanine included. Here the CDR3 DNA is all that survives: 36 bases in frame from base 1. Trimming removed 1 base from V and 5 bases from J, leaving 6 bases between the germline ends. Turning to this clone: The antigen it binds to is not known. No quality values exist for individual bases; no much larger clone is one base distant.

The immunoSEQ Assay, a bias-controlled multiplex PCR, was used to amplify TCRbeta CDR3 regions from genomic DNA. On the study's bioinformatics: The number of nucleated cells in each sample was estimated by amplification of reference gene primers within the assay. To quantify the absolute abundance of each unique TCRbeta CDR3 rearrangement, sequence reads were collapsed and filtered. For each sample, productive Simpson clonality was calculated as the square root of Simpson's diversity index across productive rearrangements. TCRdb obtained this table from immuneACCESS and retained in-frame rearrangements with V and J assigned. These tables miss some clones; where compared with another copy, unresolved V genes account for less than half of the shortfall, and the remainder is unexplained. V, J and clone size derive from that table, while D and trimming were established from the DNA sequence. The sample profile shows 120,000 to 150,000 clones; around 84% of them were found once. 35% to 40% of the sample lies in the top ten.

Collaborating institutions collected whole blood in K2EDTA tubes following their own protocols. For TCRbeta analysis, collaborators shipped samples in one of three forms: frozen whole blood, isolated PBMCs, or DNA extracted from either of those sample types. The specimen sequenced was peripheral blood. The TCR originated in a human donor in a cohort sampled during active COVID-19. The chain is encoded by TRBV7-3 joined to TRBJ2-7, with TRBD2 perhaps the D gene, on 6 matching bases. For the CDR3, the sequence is CASSLSGNEQYF. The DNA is TGTGCCAGCAGCTTAAGCGGGAACGAGCAGTACTTC.